Listed below are T cell receptor beta chains from one sample, sequenced in a study of T cells in Graves' hyperthyroidism and ophthalmopathy. TCRdb reprocessed the multiplex PCR reads with MiXCR, giving one entry per CDR3 protein. The repertoire holds around 500,000 distinct CDR3 sequences, with more than 15% as singletons. The sequencing sample was made of blood. These receptors were collected from a woman aged 25 to 39 with Graves' ophthalmopathy. CDR3s include the opening cysteine and the closing phenylalanine or tryptophan. The D gene is left open where the match is weak. The size entry is marked missing in some rows and otherwise reads once, few, many or a size class.

abundance	v_gene	d_gene	j_gene	CDR3nt	CDR3aa
.	TRBV11-2	TRBD1	TRBJ2-5	TGTGCCAGCAGCCAAGGACAGGGCGGTTTAGAGACCCAGTACTTC	CASSQGQGGLETQYF
many	TRBV28	.	TRBJ2-7	TGTGCCAGCAGTTCACTAAGGGGCGAGCAGTACTTC	CASSSLRGEQYF
.	TRBV20-1	.	TRBJ1-3	TGCAGTGCGGAGGGACGATCGGGCGCTGGAAACACCATATATTTT	CSAEGRSGAGNTIYF
.	TRBV30	.	TRBJ2-7	TGTGCCTGGAGTCTCGGGAGTCCTCCCTACGAGCAGTACTTC	CAWSLGSPPYEQYF
.	TRBV7-8	.	TRBJ1-1	TGTGCCAGCAGCTTAGAGGGCAGCATGATGAACACTGAAGCTTTCTTT	CASSLEGSMMNTEAFF
many	TRBV29-1	.	TRBJ2-5	.	CSVDFRGAGETQYF
many	TRBV28	TRBD1	TRBJ1-1	TGTGCCAGCAGCCGGATACAGGGGTTGAACACTGAAGCTTTCTTT	CASSRIQGLNTEAFF
many	TRBV3-1	TRBD2	TRBJ2-7	TGTGCCAGCAGCCTGTTCACTAGCGGCTCCTACGAGCAGTACTTC	CASSLFTSGSYEQYF
.	TRBV6-2/TRBV6-3	.	TRBJ2-7	TGTGCCACCTCCCTCGGGGAGTACGAGCAGTACTTC	CATSLGEYEQYF
.	TRBV7-3	.	TRBJ2-1	TGTGCCAGCAGCCCCGCCCGGGACTACAATGAGCAGTTCTTC	CASSPARDYNEQFF
.	TRBV5-1	.	TRBJ1-3	TGCGCCAGCAGCTTGTCTGGTGTAAGCGCCATATATTTT	CASSLSGVSAIYF
.	TRBV6-2/TRBV6-3	TRBD1	TRBJ2-5	TGTGCCAGCAGACAGGGGTGGACCCAGTACTTC	CASRQGWTQYF
many	TRBV18	.	TRBJ1-2	TGTGCCAGCTCGCGAGAACTGGGCTATGGCTACACCTTC	CASSRELGYGYTF
.	TRBV3-1	.	TRBJ2-1	TGTGCCAGCAGCCAAGTGGCGGGGGCGAGCTCCTACAATGAGCAGTTCTTC	CASSQVAGASSYNEQFF
few	TRBV18	TRBD2	TRBJ2-5	TGTGCCAGCTCACCACTCCAGGGAGGGGAGACCCAGTACTTC	CASSPLQGGETQYF